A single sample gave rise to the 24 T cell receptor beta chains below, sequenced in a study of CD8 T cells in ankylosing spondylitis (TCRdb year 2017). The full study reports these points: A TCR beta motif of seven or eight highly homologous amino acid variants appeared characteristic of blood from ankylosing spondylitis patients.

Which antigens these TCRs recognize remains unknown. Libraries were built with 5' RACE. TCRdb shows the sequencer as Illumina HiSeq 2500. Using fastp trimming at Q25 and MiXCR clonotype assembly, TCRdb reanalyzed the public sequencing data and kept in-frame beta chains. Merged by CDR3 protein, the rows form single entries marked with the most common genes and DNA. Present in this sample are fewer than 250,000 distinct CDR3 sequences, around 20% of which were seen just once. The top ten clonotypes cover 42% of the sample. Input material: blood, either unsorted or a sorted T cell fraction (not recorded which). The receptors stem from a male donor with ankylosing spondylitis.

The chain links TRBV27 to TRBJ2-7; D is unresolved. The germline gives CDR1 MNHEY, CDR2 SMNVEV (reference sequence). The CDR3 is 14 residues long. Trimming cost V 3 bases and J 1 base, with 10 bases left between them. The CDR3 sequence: CASSFLRSSYEQYF. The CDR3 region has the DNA TGTGCCAGCAGTTTTCTTCGAAGTTCCTACGAGCAGTACTTC.

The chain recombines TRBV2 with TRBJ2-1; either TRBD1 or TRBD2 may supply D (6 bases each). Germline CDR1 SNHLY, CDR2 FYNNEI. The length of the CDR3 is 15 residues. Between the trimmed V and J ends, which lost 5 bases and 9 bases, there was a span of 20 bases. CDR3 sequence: CASSQLGGTPGEQFF. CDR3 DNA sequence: TGTGCCAGCAGTCAACTCGGCGGGACACCCGGTGAGCAGTTCTTC.

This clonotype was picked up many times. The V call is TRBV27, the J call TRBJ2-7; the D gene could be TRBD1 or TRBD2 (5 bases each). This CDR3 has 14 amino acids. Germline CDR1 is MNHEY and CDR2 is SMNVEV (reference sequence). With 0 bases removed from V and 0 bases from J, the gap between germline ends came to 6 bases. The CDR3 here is CASSLSGTSYEQYF. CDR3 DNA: TGTGCCAGCAGTTTATCCGGGACCTCCTACGAGCAGTACTTC.

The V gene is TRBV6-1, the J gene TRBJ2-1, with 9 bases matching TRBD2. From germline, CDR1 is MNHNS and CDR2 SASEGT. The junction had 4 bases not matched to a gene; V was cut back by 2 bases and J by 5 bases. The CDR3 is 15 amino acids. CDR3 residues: CASSEIAGGHNEQFF. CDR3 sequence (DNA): TGTGCCAGCAGTGAAATCGCGGGGGGGCACAATGAGCAGTTCTTC.

CDR3 sequence (DNA): TGTGCCAGCGGGATGGGACAGGGAGTGGAGCAGTACTTC. This codes for CASGMGQGVEQYF. The chain is built from TRBV9 and TRBJ2-7; 9 nucleotides agree with TRBD1. Per germline, CDR1 SGDLS and CDR2 YYNGEE. Losses at the gene ends were 7 bases for V and 7 bases for J; bases not matched to a gene: 9. The CDR3 extends over 13 amino acids.

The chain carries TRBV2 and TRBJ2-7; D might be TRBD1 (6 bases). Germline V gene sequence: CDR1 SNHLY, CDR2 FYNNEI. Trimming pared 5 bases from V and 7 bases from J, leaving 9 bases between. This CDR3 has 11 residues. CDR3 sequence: CASSTGLEQYF. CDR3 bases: TGTGCCAGCAGTACAGGGTTGGAGCAGTACTTC.

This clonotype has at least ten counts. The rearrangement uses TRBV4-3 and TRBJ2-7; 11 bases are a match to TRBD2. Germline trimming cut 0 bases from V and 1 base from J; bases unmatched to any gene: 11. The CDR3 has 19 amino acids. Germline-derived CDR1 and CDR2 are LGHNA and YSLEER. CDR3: CASSQDSDSGLAVSYEQYF. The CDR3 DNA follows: TGCGCCAGCAGCCAAGATTCCGATTCGGGACTAGCGGTATCCTACGAGCAGTACTTC.

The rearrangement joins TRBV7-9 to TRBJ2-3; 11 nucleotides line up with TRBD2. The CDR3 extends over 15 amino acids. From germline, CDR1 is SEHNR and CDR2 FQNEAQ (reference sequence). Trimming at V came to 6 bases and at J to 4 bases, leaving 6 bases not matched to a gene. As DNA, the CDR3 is TGTGCCAGCAGTTCACTAGCGGGAGTTGCAGATACGCAGTATTTT. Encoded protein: CASSSLAGVADTQYF. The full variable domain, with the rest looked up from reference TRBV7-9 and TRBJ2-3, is DTGVSQNPRHKITKRGQNVTFRCDPISEHNRLYWYRQTLGQGPEFLTYFQNEAQLEKSRLLSDRFSAERPKGSFSTLEIQRTEQGDSAMYLCASSSLAGVADTQYFGPGTRLTVL.

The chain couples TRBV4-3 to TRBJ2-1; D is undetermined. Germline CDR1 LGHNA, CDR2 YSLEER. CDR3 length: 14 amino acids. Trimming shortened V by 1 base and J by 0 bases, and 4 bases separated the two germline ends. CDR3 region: CASSQANSYNEQFF. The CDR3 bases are TGCGCCAGCAGCCAAGCAAACTCCTACAATGAGCAGTTCTTC.

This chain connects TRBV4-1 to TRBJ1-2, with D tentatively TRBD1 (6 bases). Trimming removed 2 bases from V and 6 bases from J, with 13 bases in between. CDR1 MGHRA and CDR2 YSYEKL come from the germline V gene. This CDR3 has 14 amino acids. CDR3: CASSQIGGADGYTF. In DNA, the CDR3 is TGCGCCAGCAGCCAAATTGGGGGGGCGGATGGCTACACCTTC.

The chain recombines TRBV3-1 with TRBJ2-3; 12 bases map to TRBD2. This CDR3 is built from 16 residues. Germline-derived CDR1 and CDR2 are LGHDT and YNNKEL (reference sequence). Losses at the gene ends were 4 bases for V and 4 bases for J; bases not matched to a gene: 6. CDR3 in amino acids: CASSPGLAGTPDTQYF. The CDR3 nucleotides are TGTGCCAGCAGCCCCGGACTAGCGGGAACTCCAGATACGCAGTATTTT.

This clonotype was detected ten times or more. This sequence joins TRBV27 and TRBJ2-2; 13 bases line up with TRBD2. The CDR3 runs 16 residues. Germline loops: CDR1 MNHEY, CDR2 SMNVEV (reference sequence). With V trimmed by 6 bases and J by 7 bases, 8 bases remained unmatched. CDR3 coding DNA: TGTGCCAGCAGGCAAGGACTAGCGGGAGCGAGCGGGGAGCTGTTTTTT. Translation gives CASRQGLAGASGELFF.

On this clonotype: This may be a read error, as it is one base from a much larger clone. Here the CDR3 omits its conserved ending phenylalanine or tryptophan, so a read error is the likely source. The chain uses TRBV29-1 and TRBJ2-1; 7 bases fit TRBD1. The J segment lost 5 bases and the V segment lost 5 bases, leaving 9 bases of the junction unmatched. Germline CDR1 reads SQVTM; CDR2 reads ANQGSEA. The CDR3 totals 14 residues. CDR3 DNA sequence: TGCAGCGTTTACCTCCGGGACAGTAACAATGAGCAGTTCTTA. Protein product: CSVYLRDSNNEQFL.

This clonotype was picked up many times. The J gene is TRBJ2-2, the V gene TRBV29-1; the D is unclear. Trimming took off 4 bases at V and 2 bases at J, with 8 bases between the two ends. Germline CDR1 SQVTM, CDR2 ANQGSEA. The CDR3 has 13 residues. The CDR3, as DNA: TGCAGCGTTGCCCAGGTTAACACCGGGGAGCTGTTTTTT. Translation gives CSVAQVNTGELFF.

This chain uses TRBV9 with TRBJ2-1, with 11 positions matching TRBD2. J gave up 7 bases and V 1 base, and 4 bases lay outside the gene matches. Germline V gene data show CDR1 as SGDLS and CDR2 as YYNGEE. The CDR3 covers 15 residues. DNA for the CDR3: TGTGCCAGCAGCGTATCCCTAGCGGGGGGAAATGAGCAGTTCTTC. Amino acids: CASSVSLAGGNEQFF.

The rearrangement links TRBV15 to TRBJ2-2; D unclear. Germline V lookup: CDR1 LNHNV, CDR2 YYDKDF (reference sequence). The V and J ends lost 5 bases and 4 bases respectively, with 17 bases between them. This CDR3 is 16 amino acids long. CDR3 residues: CATSGDRRRSTGELFF. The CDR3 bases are TGTGCCACCAGCGGGGATAGGCGGCGGAGCACCGGGGAGCTGTTTTTT.

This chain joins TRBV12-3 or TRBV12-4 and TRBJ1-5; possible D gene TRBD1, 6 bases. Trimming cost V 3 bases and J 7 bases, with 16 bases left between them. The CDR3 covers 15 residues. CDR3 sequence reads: CASSFFGRGEQPQHF. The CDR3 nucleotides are TGTGCCAGCAGTTTTTTTGGGAGGGGGGAACAGCCCCAGCATTTT.

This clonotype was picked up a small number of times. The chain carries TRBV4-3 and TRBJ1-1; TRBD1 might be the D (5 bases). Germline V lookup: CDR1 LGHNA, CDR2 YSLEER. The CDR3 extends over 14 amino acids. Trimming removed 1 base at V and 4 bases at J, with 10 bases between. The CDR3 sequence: CASSQARVSTEAFF. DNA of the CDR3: TGCGCCAGCAGCCAAGCCAGGGTAAGCACTGAAGCTTTCTTT.

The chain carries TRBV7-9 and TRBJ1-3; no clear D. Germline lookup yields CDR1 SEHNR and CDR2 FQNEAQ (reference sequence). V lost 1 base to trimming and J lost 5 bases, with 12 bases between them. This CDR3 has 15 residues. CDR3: CASSLDPELRNTIYF. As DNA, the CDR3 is TGTGCCAGCAGCTTAGATCCAGAGCTCCGAAACACCATATATTTT. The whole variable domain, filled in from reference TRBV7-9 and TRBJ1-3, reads DTGVSQNPRHKITKRGQNVTFRCDPISEHNRLYWYRQTLGQGPEFLTYFQNEAQLEKSRLLSDRFSAERPKGSFSTLEIQRTEQGDSAMYLCASSLDPELRNTIYFGEGSWLTVV.

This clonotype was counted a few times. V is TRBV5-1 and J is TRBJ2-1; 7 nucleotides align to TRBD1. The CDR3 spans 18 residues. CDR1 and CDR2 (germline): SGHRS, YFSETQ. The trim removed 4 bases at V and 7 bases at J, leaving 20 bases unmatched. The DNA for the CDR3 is TGCGCCAGCAGCAGCCGGGACAGTAGGTTATCCCATTTTAATGAGCAGTTCTTC. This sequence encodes CASSSRDSRLSHFNEQFF.

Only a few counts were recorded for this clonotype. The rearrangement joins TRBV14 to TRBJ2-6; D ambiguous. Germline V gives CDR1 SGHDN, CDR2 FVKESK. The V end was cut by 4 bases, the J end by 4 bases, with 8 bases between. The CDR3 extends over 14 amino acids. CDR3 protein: CASSRRGGANVLTF. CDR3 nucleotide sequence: TGTGCCAGCAGCCGTCGTGGCGGGGCCAACGTCCTGACTTTC.

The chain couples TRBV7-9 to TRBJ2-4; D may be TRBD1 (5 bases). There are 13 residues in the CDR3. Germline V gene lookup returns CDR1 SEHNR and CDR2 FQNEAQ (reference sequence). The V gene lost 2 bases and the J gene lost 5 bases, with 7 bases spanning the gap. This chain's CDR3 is CASSLSGQNIQYF. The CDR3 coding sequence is TGTGCCAGCAGCTTATCAGGGCAAAACATTCAGTACTTC.

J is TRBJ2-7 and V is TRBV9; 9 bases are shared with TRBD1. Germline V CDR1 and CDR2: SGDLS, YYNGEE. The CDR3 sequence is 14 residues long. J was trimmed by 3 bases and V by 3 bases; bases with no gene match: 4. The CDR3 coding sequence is TGTGCCAGCAGCGCCGGGACAGGGCACTACGAGCAGTACTTC. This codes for CASSAGTGHYEQYF. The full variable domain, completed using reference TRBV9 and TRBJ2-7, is DSGVTQTPKHLITATGQRVTLRCSPRSGDLSVYWYQQSLDQGLQFLIQYYNGEERAKGNILERFSAQQFPDLHSELNLSSLELGDSALYFCASSAGTGHYEQYFGPGTRLTVT.

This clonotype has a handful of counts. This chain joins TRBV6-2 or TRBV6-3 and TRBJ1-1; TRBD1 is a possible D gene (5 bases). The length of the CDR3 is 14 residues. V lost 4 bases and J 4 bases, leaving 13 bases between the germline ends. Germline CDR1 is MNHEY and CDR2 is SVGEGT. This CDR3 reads CASSSPPGATEAFF. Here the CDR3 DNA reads TGTGCCAGCAGTTCCCCCCCCGGGGCCACTGAAGCTTTCTTT.